A selection of T cell receptor beta chains follows, all from one sample in a study of blood T cell repertoires in COVID-19. This table comes from immunoSEQ multiplex PCR, and its TCRdb copy is limited to in-frame clones, with some not included. The sample has approximately 200,000 clones; around 90% are singletons. Specimen: PBMCs or T cells enriched from blood (not recorded which). These receptors all come from a woman aged 30 to 39 who had recovered from COVID-19. The conserved cysteine and the conserved F or W are not part of the CDR3 here.

TRBJ2-6 TRBV10-1 ASSRGASGANVLT
TRBJ2-1 TRBV7-3 ASSSSENEQF
TRBJ2-7 TRBV7-6 ASSLDTGGYEQY
TRBJ1-2 TRBV24-1 ATRGGGAPGYT
TRBJ1-2 TRBV9 ASSVVQNYGYT
TRBJ1-3 TRBV3-1/TRBV3-2 ASSQVINGGSSGNTIY
TRBJ2-1 TRBV5-1 ASSLGGLAGPYNEQF
TRBJ2-1 TRBV4-3 ASCPQVAGSYNEQF
TRBJ1-4 TRBV29-1 SVVVAGNEKLF
TRBJ1-1 TRBV6-5 ASSYGQNTEAF
TRBJ2-1 TRBV9 ASSVDRGSYNEQF
TRBJ1-3 TRBV6-2/TRBV6-3 ASSYLTGYSGNTIY
TRBJ2-7 TRBV24-1 ATSDSTYEQY
TRBJ2-4 TRBV10-3 AISGRTGGKNIQY
TRBJ2-7 TRBV19 ASSLGLAQSYEQY